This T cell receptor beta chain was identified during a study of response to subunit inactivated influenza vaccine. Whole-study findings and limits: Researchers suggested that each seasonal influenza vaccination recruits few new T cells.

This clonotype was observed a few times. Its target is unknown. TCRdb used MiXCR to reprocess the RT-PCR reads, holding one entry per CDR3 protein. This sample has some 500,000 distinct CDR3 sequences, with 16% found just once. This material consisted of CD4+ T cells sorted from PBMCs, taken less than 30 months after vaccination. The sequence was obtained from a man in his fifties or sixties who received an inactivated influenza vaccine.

In DNA form, the CDR3 reads TGTGCCAGCAGAGCGGACGGCGAGAACACTGAAGCTTTCTTT. Translating it yields CASRADGENTEAFF. The rearrangement uses TRBV6-7 and TRBJ1-1, with D uncertain. TRBV6-7 is treated as an ORF (open reading frame) with a function not yet certain. The CDR3 spans 14 residues. Between the trimmed V and J ends, which lost 6 bases and 1 base, there was a span of 12 bases.